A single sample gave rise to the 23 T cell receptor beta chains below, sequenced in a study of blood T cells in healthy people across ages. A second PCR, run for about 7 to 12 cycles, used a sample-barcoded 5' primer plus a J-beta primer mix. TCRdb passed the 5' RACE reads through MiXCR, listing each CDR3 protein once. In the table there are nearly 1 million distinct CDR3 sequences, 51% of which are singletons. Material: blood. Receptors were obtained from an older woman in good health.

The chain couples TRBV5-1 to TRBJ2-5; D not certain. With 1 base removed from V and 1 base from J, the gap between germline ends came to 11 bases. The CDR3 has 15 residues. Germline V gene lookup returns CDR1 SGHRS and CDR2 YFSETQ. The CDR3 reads CASSLTANTQETQYF. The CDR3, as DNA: TGCGCCAGCAGCTTGACAGCCAATACCCAAGAGACCCAGTACTTC.

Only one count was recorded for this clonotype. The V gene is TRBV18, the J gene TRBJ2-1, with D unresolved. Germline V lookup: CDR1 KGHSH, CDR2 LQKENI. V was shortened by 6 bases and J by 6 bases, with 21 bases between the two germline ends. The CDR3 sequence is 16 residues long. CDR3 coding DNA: TGTGCCAGCTCTCCCGTGGGGTTTGGAGTAGGCAATGAGCAGTTCTTC. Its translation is CASSPVGFGVGNEQFF.

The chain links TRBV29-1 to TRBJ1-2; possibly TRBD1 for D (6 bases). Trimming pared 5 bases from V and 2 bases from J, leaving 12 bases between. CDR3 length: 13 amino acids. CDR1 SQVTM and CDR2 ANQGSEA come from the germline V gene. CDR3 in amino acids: CSVWTDRNYGYTF. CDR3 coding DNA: TGCAGCGTTTGGACCGACAGGAACTATGGCTACACCTTC.

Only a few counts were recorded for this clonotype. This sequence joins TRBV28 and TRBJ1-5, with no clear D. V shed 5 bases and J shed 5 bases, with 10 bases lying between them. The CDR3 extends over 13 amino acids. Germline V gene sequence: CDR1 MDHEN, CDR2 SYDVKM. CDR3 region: CASSPPGYQPQHF. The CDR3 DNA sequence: TGTGCCAGCAGTCCCCCCGGTTATCAGCCCCAGCATTTT.

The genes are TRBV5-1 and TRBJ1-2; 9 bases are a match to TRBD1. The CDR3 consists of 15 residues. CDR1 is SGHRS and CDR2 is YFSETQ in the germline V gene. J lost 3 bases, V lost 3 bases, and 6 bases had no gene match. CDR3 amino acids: CASSSQGAPDYGYTF. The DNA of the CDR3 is TGCGCCAGCAGCTCACAGGGGGCGCCTGACTATGGCTACACCTTC.

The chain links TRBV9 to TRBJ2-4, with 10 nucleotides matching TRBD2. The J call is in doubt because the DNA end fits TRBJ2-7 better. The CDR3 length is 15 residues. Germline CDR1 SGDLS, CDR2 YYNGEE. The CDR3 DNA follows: TGTGCCAGCAGCGTTGGGACTAGCGCAACCTACGAGCAGTACTTC. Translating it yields CASSVGTSATYEQYF.

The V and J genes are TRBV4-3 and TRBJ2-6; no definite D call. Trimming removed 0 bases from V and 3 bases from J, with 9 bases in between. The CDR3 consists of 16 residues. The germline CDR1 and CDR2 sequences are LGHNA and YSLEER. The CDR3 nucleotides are TGCGCCAGCAGCCAAGATGGGGTCATTGGGGCCAACGTCCTGACTTTC. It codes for CASSQDGVIGANVLTF.

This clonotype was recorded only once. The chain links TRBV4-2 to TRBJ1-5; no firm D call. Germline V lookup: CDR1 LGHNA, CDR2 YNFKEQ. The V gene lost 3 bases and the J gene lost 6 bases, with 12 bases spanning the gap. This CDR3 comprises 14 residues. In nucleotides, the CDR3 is TGTGCCAGCAGCCATTTGGGCAGTGGTCAGCCCCAGCATTTT. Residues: CASSHLGSGQPQHF.

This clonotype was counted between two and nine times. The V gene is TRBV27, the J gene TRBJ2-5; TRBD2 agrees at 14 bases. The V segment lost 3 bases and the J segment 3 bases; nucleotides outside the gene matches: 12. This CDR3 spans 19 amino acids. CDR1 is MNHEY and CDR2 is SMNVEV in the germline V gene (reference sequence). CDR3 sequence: CASSFGPPGLAGGKETQYF. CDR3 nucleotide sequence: TGTGCCAGCAGTTTTGGCCCCCCCGGACTAGCGGGAGGCAAAGAGACCCAGTACTTC.

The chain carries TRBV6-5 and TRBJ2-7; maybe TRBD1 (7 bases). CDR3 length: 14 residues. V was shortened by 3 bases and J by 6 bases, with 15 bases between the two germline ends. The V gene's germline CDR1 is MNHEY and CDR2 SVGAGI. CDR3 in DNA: TGTGCCAGCAGTTATCGGGACTCAGGGGGCGAGCAGTACTTC. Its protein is CASSYRDSGGEQYF.

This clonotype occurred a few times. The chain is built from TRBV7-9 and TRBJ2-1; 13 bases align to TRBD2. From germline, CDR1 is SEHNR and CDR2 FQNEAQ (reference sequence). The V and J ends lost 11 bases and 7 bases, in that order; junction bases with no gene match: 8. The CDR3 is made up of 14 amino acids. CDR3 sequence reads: CAGGRTSGSNEQFF. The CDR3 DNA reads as TGTGCCGGGGGGCGGACTAGCGGGAGTAATGAGCAGTTCTTC.

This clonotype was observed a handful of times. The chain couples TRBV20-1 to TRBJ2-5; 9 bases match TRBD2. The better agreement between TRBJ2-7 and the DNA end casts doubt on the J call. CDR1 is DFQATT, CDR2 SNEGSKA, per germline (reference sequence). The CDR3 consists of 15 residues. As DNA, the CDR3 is TGCAGTGCTAGATCCCCAGCGGGAGGAATAAACGAGCAGTACTTC. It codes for CSARSPAGGINEQYF.

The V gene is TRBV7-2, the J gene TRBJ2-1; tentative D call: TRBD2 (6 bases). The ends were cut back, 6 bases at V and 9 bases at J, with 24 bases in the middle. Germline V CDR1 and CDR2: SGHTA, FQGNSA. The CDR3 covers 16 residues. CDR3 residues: CASRGYMGGQRGEQFF. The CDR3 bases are TGTGCCAGCAGGGGGTACATGGGAGGCCAGAGGGGTGAGCAGTTCTTC.

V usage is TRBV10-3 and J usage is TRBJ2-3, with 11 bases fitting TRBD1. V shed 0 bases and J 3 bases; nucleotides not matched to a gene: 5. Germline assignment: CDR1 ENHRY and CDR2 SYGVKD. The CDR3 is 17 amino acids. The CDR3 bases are TGTGCCATCAGTGAGTCGTTGGGGACAGGGGGTACAGATACGCAGTATTTT. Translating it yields CAISESLGTGGTDTQYF.

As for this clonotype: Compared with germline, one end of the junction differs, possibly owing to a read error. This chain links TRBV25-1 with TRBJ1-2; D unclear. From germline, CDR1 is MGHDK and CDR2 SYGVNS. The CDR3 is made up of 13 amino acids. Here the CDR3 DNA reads TGTGCCGGCAGTGAATCCGGCAGTTACGGCTACACCTTC. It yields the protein CAGSESGSYGYTF.

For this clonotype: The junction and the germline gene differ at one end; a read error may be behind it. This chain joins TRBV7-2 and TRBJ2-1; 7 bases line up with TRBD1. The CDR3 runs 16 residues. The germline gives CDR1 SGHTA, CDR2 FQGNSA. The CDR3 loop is CASSLLGGLRYNEQFF. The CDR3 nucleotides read TGCGCCAGCAGCTTACTAGGGGGCCTTAGATACAATGAGCAGTTCTTC.

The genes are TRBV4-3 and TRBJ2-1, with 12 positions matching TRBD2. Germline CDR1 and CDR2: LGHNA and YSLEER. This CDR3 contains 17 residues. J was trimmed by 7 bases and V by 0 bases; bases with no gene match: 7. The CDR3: CASSQEGASGRGNEQFF. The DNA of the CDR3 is TGCGCCAGCAGCCAAGAGGGGGCTAGCGGGAGGGGAAATGAGCAGTTCTTC.

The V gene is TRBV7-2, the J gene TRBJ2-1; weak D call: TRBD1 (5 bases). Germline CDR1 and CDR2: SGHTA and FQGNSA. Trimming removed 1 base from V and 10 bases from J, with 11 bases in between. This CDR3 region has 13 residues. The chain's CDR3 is CASSLDAGIEQFF. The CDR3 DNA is TGTGCCAGCAGCTTAGACGCAGGGATAGAGCAGTTCTTC.

CDR3 DNA sequence: TGTGCCAGCAGCTTAAAGGGGGCAGGGGTACAAGAGACCCAGTACTTC. Protein: CASSLKGAGVQETQYF. The V call is TRBV11-2, the J call TRBJ2-5; 7 bases align to TRBD1. The CDR3 is 16 residues long. V shed 2 bases, J shed 2 bases, and the junction held 8 bases outside the gene matches. In germline, CDR1 is SGHAT, CDR2 FQNNGV.

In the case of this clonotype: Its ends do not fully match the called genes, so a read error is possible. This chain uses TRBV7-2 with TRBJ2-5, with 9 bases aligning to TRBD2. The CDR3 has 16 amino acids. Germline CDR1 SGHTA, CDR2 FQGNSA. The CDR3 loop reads CVSSKHGTSSQETQYF. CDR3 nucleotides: TGTGTCAGCAGCAAACACGGGACTAGCTCCCAAGAGACCCAGTACTTC.

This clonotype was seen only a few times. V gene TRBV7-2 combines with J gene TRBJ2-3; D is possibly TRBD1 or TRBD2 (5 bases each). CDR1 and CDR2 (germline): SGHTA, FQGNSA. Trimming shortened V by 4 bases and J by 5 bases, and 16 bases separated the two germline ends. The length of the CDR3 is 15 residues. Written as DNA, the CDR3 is TGTGCCAGCAGCTCCCAAACAGGAGGTGTAGATACGCAGTATTTT. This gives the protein CASSSQTGGVDTQYF.

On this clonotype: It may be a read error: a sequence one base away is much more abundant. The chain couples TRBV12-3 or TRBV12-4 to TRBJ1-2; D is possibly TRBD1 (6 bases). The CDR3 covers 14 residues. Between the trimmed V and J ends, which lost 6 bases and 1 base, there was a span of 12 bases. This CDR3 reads CASSRQAVNYGYTF. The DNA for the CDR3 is TGTGCCAGCAGCCGACAGGCAGTTAACTATGGCTACACCTTC.

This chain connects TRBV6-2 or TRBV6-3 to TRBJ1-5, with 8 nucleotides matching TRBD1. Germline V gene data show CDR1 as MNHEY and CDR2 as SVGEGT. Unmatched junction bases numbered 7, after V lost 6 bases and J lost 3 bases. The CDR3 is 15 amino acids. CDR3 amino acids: CASRGTGSTNQPQHF. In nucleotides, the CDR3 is TGTGCCAGCAGAGGGACAGGTAGCACCAATCAGCCCCAGCATTTT.